The 2 T cell receptor beta chains below were found in one sample sequenced in a study of blood T cell repertoires in COVID-19. TCRdb's copy holds only in-frame clones and misses some; the assay was immunoSEQ multiplex PCR. The sample lists 40,000 to 50,000 clones; under 90% were seen once. Input material: peripheral blood. These receptors were obtained from a man aged 45-65 years with active COVID-19.

This clone was recorded only once. This chain joins TRBV18 and TRBJ2-4; 7 nucleotides line up with TRBD1. The CDR3 is 13 amino acids. CDR1 is KGHSH and CDR2 is LQKENI in the germline V gene. V shed 3 bases and J 12 bases; nucleotides not matched to a gene: 8. The CDR3 loop reads CASSPPTGQDQYF. CDR3 nucleotides: TGTGCCAGCTCACCCCCGACAGGGCAAGATCAGTACTTC.

This chain joins TRBV27 and TRBJ2-3; 14 positions agree with TRBD2. Germline V gene lookup returns CDR1 MNHEY and CDR2 SMNVEV (reference sequence). Trimming took 5 bases from V and 11 from J; bases not matched to a gene: 12. The CDR3 consists of 16 residues. The CDR3 region is CASSPGLAGGSGGQYF. CDR3 nucleotide sequence: TGTGCCAGCAGTCCTGGACTAGCGGGAGGCTCCGGGGGGCAGTATTTT.